This T cell receptor (beta chain) was captured by sequencing in a study of T cell changes during pregnancy in multiple sclerosis. Trimming cost V 0 bases and J 7 bases; bases outside gene matches: 7. CDR3 length: 15 amino acids. CDR1 is SGHNT and CDR2 is YYREEE in the germline V gene (reference sequence). Clones were read by immunoSEQ multiplex PCR, and TCRdb kept only the in-frame ones, dropping some. Among some 80,000 clones listed, approximately 90% were seen once. This rearrangement joins TRBV5-4 to TRBJ1-3; 7 bases map to TRBD1. The sequence was obtained from a female donor with multiple sclerosis, enrolled in a pregnancy study. This material consisted of peripheral blood, taken before pregnancy. CDR3 nucleotides: TGTGCCAGCAGCTTGGCCGGACAGGTGGGGAACACCATATATTTT. Residues: CASSLAGQVGNTIYF.